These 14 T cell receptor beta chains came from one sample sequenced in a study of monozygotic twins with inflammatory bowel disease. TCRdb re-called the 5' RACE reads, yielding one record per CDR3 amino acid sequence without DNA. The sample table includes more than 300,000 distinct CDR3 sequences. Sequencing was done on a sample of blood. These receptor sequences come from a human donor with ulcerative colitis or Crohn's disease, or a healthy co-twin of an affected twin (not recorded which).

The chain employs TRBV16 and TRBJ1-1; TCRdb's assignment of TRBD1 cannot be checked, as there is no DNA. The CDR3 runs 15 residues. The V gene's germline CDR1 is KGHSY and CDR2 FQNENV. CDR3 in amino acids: CASSQMWGENTEAFF.

The chain's CDR3 is CASSIGGLEGSQYF. The chain recombines TRBV11-1 with TRBJ2-3; TCRdb indicates TRBD2, and absent DNA this call remains unverified. Germline CDR1 is SGHAT and CDR2 is FQDESV (reference sequence). The CDR3 covers 14 residues. The full variable domain, in which reference TRBV11-1 and TRBJ2-3 provide the parts outside the CDR3, is EAEVAQSPRYKITEKSQAVAFWCDPISGHATLYWYRQILGQGPELLVQFQDESVVDDSQLPKDRFSAERLKGVDSTLKIQPAELGDSAMYLCASSIGGLEGSQYFGPGTRLTVL.

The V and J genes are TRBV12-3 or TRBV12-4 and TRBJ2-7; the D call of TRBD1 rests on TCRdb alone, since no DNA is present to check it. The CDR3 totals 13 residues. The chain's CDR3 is CASSRTGAGEQYF.

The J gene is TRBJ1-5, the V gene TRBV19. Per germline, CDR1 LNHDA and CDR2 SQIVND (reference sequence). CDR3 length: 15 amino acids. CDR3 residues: CASSTLREGNQPQHF.

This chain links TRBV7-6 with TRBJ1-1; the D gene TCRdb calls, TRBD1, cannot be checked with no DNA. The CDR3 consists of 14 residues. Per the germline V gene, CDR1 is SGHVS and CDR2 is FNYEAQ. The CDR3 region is CASSPGTANTEAFF.

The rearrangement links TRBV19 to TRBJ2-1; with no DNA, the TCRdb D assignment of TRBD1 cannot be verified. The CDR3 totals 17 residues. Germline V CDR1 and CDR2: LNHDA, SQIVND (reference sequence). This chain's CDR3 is CASSIATGTGGLNEQFF.

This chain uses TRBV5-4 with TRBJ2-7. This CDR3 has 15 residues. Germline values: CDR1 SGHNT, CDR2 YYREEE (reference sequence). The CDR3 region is CASSLGAGDLYEQYF.

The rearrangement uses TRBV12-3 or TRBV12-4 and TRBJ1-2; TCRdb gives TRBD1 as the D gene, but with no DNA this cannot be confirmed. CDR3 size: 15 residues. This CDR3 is CASSLPGRAVYGYTF.

The CDR3 region is CASSSRTGLEKLFF. The chain couples TRBV4-2 to TRBJ1-4; TCRdb's D call, TRBD1, is unchecked because there is no DNA. The CDR3 spans 14 residues. CDR1 and CDR2 (germline): LGHNA, YNFKEQ.

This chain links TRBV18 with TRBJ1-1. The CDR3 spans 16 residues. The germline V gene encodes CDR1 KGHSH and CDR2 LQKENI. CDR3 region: CASSPPFQIDNTEAFF.

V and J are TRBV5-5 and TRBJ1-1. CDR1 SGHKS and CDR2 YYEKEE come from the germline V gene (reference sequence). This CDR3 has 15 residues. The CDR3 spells CASELGRTGTTEAFF.

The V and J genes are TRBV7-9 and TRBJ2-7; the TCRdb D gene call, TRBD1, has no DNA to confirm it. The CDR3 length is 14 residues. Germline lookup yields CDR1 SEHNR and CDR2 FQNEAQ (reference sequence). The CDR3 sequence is CASSVTGTYHEQYF.

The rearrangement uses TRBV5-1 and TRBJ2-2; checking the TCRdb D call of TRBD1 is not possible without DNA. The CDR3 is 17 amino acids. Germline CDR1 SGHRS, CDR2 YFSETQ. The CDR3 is CASSVGWDSSNTGELFF.

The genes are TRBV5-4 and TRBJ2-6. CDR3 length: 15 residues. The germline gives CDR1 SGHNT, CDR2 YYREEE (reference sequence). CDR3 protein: CASSLDVSGANVLTF.